This is a list of T cell receptor beta chains from one sample in a study of blood T cell repertoires in COVID-19. Clones were read by immunoSEQ multiplex PCR, and TCRdb kept only the in-frame ones, dropping some. This sample has about 180,000 clones, with roughly 89% found just once. The sample comprised peripheral blood. The receptors were gathered from a woman in her forties or fifties with acute or convalescent COVID-19. Both conserved end residues are part of each CDR3. The D gene is left open where the match is weak. A row's size may be missing; if present it is once, few, many or a size class.

j_call | clone_size | d_call | v_call | cdr3_aa | cdr3_nt
TRBJ1-3 | . | TRBD1 | TRBV6-6 | CASRPQTGNGNTIYF | TGTGCCAGCAGACCCCAGACAGGGAATGGAAACACCATATATTTT
TRBJ2-1 | once | . | TRBV5-1 | CASSLAGSGLSSYNEQFF | TGCGCCAGCAGCTTGGCCGGGAGCGGGTTGAGCTCCTACAATGAGCAGTTCTTC
TRBJ2-1 | . | TRBD1 | TRBV5-1 | CASSLEGTDYNEQFF | TGCGCCAGCAGCTTGGAGGGGACAGACTACAATGAGCAGTTCTTC
TRBJ1-6 | . | TRBD1 | TRBV2 | CASSDLQGVRNSPLHF | TGTGCCAGCAGTGACCTCCAGGGGGTGAGAAATTCACCCCTCCACTTT
TRBJ2-5 | . | . | TRBV19 | CASSIDLPGRETQYF | TGTGCCAGTAGTATAGACTTGCCAGGAAGGGAGACCCAGTACTTC
TRBJ1-4 | . | TRBD1 | TRBV2 | CASSPGQGVEKLFF | TGTGCCAGCAGTCCTGGACAGGGTGTTGAAAAACTGTTTTTT
TRBJ1-2 | . | TRBD1 | TRBV24-1 | CATSDRSTGGGVGYTF | TGTGCCACCAGTGACCGGTCAACAGGGGGGGGAGTCGGCTACACCTTC
TRBJ2-1 | . | . | TRBV18 | CASSPPSVNEQFF | TGTGCCAGCTCCCCCCCTAGCGTAAATGAGCAGTTCTTC
TRBJ1-5 | . | . | TRBV19 | CASSIDEAPGSNQPQHF | TGTGCCAGTAGTATAGATGAAGCCCCGGGGAGCAATCAGCCCCAGCATTTT
TRBJ1-1 | . | . | TRBV18 | CASSPRRDMNTEAFF | TGTGCCAGCTCACCGAGACGGGATATGAACACTGAAGCTTTCTTT
TRBJ2-1 | . | TRBD1 | TRBV29-1 | CSGQVFNEQFF | TGCAGTGGACAGGTCTTCAATGAGCAGTTCTTC
TRBJ1-2 | . | TRBD1 | TRBV15 | CATSRGLMTYTGDYGYTF | TGTGCCACCAGCAGAGGGTTAATGACGTACACAGGGGACTATGGCTACACCTTC
TRBJ2-3 | few | TRBD1 | TRBV4-2 | CASSQEEGQGADTQYF | TGTGCCAGCAGCCAAGAGGAGGGGCAGGGGGCCGATACGCAGTATTTT
TRBJ2-1 | . | TRBD1 | TRBV10-3 | CAISESGQGNNEQFF | TGTGCCATCAGTGAGTCGGGACAGGGAAACAATGAGCAGTTCTTC
TRBJ2-5 | once | . | TRBV7-3 | CASSPLGLTAETQYF | TGTGCCAGCAGCCCCTTGGGACTCACTGCGGAGACCCAGTACTTC
TRBJ2-2 | . | TRBD1 | TRBV5-1 | CASSRDRGTGELFF | TGCGCCAGCAGCCGGGACAGGGGGACCGGGGAGCTGTTTTTT
TRBJ1-2 | . | TRBD1 | TRBV5-6 | CASNLGQKLYGYTF | TGTGCCAGTAACCTGGGACAGAAACTCTATGGCTACACCTTC
TRBJ2-4 | . | . | TRBV7-9 | CASSPRKAGFQYF | TGTGCCAGCAGCCCCAGGAAGGCAGGCTTTCAGTACTTC
TRBJ2-3 | . | TRBD1 | TRBV27 | CASSRGDRFGPDTQYF | TGTGCCAGCAGCCGCGGGGACAGGTTTGGACCAGATACGCAGTATTTT
TRBJ2-7 | . | TRBD1 | TRBV24-1 | CATSDPGQGLQRYEQYF | TGTGCCACCAGTGACCCTGGACAGGGCCTTCAACGTTACGAGCAGTACTTC
TRBJ1-5 | . | . | TRBV18 | CASSLETGNQPQHF | TGTGCCAGCTCACTTGAAACGGGCAATCAGCCCCAGCATTTT
TRBJ2-5 | . | . | TRBV12-3/TRBV12-4 | CASSPAGPETQYF | TGTGCCAGCAGTCCGGCGGGGCCGGAGACCCAGTACTTC
TRBJ2-2 | . | . | TRBV10-3 | CAISESKTTNTGELFF | TGTGCCATCAGTGAGTCGAAGACTACCAACACCGGGGAGCTGTTTTTT
TRBJ1-1 | . | . | TRBV9 | CASSVVSMNTEAFF | TGTGCCAGCAGCGTAGTGAGTATGAACACTGAAGCTTTCTTT
TRBJ2-7 | . | . | TRBV7-2 | CASSLRQATYEQYF | TGTGCCAGCAGCTTAAGACAGGCTACCTACGAGCAGTACTTC
TRBJ2-6 | . | . | TRBV30 | CAWSVGGGTGANVLTF | TGTGCCTGGAGTGTTGGGGGAGGCACTGGGGCCAACGTCCTGACTTTC
TRBJ2-3 | . | TRBD1 | TRBV6-2/TRBV6-3 | CASSQVDRGEYTQYF | TGTGCCAGCAGCCAAGTCGACAGGGGCGAGTATACGCAGTATTTT
TRBJ2-1 | . | TRBD2 | TRBV7-6 | CASSLGSGGDNEQFF | TGTGCCAGCAGCTTAGGCTCTGGGGGGGACAATGAGCAGTTCTTC
TRBJ1-2 | . | . | TRBV29-1 | CSVESAGLNYGYTF | TGCAGCGTTGAATCGGCCGGACTTAACTATGGCTACACCTTC
TRBJ1-6 | . | . | TRBV6-5 | CASTYGTLYNSPLHF | TGTGCCAGCACCTATGGGACACTTTATAATTCACCCCTCCACTTT
TRBJ1-1 | . | . | TRBV3-1/TRBV3-2 | CASSQSMFMNTEAFF | TGTGCCAGCAGCCAAAGCATGTTCATGAACACTGAAGCTTTCTTT
TRBJ1-2 | . | TRBD1 | TRBV10-3 | CAITRDSQSSYTF | TGTGCCATCACCCGGGACAGTCAAAGTAGCTACACCTTC
TRBJ1-5 | . | . | TRBV23-1 | CASSQSPGTADQPQHF | TGCGCCAGCAGTCAATCGCCCGGCACAGCTGATCAGCCCCAGCATTTT
TRBJ1-4 | . | . | TRBV19 | CASSLIPGFIGTNEKLFF | TGTGCCAGTTCCCTTATCCCAGGGTTTATCGGGACTAATGAAAAACTGTTTTTT
TRBJ2-3 | . | . | TRBV7-6 | CASSPGLSDTQYF | TGTGCCAGCAGCCCAGGGTTGTCCGATACGCAGTATTTT
TRBJ1-2 | . | . | TRBV12-3/TRBV12-4 | CASSYGQIYGYTF | TGTGCCAGCAGTTACGGACAGATCTATGGCTACACCTTC
TRBJ1-2 | . | . | TRBV20-1 | CSAYKGDGYTF | TGCAGTGCTTATAAAGGGGATGGCTACACCTTC
TRBJ2-5 | . | . | TRBV6-2/TRBV6-3 | CASSYTDRETQYF | TGTGCCAGCAGTTACACGGACAGAGAGACCCAGTACTTC
TRBJ1-5 | . | . | TRBV6-2/TRBV6-3 | CASRPWTDSNQPQHF | TGTGCCAGCAGACCTTGGACAGATAGCAATCAGCCCCAGCATTTT
TRBJ2-1 | . | . | TRBV11-3 | CASSFSGYYNEQFF | TGTGCCAGCAGCTTCTCAGGGTACTACAATGAGCAGTTCTTC
TRBJ2-7 | . | . | TRBV14 | CASRLDNSYEQYF | TGTGCCAGCAGACTGGACAACTCCTACGAGCAGTACTTC
TRBJ2-7 | . | . | TRBV21-1 | CASSKVCSSAYEQYF | TGTGCCAGCAGCAAAGTCTGTTCGAGCGCCTACGAGCAGTACTTC
TRBJ2-1 | few | TRBD2 | TRBV3-1/TRBV3-2 | CASSAPGLGYNEQFF | TGTGCCAGCAGCGCACCGGGACTAGGGTACAATGAGCAGTTCTTC
TRBJ1-2 | . | . | TRBV19 | CASSVPLGRTVGLPYGYTF | TGTGCCAGTAGTGTCCCTTTAGGGCGCACGGTGGGGCTACCCTATGGCTACACCTTC
TRBJ2-1 | . | . | TRBV18 | CASSSTSGYNEQFF | TGTGCCAGCTCCTCCACGTCGGGGTACAATGAGCAGTTCTTC
TRBJ2-5 | . | TRBD2 | TRBV10-2 | CASTPGGAGETQYF | TGCGCCAGCACCCCGGGGGGGGCGGGAGAGACCCAGTACTTC
TRBJ1-6 | many | TRBD1 | TRBV5-6 | CASSLFGTGGSSPLHF | TGTGCCAGCAGCTTGTTTGGGACAGGGGGCAGTTCACCCCTCCACTTT
TRBJ1-2 | . | . | TRBV10-2 | CASGRGGYTF | TGCGCCAGCGGACGGGGTGGCTACACCTTC
TRBJ2-7 | . | . | TRBV7-2 | CASSLDPGPSYEQYF | TGTGCCAGCAGCTTAGATCCAGGGCCCTCCTACGAGCAGTACTTC
TRBJ2-7 | . | TRBD2 | TRBV6-2/TRBV6-3 | CASSWSGTLSYEQYF | TGTGCCAGCAGTTGGAGCGGGACTCTCTCCTACGAGCAGTACTTC